The 27 T cell receptor beta chains presented below share a single source sample, sequenced in a study of CD8 T cells in ankylosing spondylitis. What these receptors recognize is not known. MiXCR, run by TCRdb on the 5' RACE reads, gives a single entry per CDR3 protein. The sample carries some 200,000 distinct CDR3 sequences, 6% to 8% recorded once. Study outcomes and limitations: About 8 highly homologous variants made up a TCR beta motif that seemed to typify ankylosing spondylitis blood.

The sequenced sample consisted of blood, either unsorted or a sorted T cell fraction (not recorded which). Receptors were obtained from a male donor with ankylosing spondylitis.

This clonotype was detected ten times or more. The chain links TRBV7-2 to TRBJ1-2; D uncertain. The germline V and J ends were trimmed by 2 bases and 5 bases, with 9 bases remaining between them. The V gene's germline CDR1 is SGHTA and CDR2 FQGNSA. The CDR3 consists of 13 residues. Here the CDR3 reads CASSLSRSYGYTF. In DNA form, the CDR3 reads TGTGCCAGCAGCTTAAGCAGGTCGTATGGCTACACCTTC.

This clonotype was picked up a small number of times. The CDR3 region is CASTVTPGQEIYNEQFF. CDR3 DNA sequence: TGTGCCAGCACCGTCACACCAGGGCAGGAGATCTACAATGAGCAGTTCTTC. The chain employs TRBV6-1 and TRBJ2-1; D may be TRBD1 (5 bases). The CDR3 has 17 residues. V lost 7 bases and J 3 bases, leaving 22 bases between the germline ends. Germline V gives CDR1 MNHNS, CDR2 SASEGT.

In its sample, this clonotype was seen many times. The CDR3 region is CSARYSSYEQYF. The CDR3 region has the DNA TGCAGTGCTAGATATTCAAGCTACGAGCAGTACTTC. The rearrangement joins TRBV20-1 to TRBJ2-7; unclear D gene. The germline V gene has CDR1 DFQATT and CDR2 SNEGSKA (reference sequence). Trimming shortened V by 2 bases and J by 3 bases, and 8 bases separated the two germline ends. This CDR3 is 12 amino acids long.

This clonotype showed up many times. The rearrangement joins TRBV10-3 to TRBJ2-7; tentative D call: TRBD2 (6 bases). The V gene lost 0 bases and the J gene lost 2 bases, with 11 bases spanning the gap. The V gene's germline CDR1 is ENHRY and CDR2 SYGVKD. The CDR3 extends over 15 amino acids. The DNA of the CDR3 is TGTGCCATCAGTGAGTCGATTAGCGGAACCTACGAGCAGTACTTC. Translation: CAISESISGTYEQYF.

For this clonotype: An end of the junction does not agree with germline; a read error may underlie this. The chain employs TRBV4-2 and TRBJ2-2; perhaps TRBD1 as D (5 bases). From germline, CDR1 is LGHNA and CDR2 YNFKEQ. This CDR3 contains 17 residues. CDR3 sequence: CASIQTLDRWNTGELFF. The CDR3 region has the DNA TGTGCCAGCATCCAAACACTCGACAGATGGAACACCGGGGAGCTGTTTTTT.

This chain uses TRBV18 with TRBJ1-1; 7 positions match TRBD1. V dropped 2 bases and J dropped 2; count of bases not matched to a gene: 5. CDR1 is KGHSH and CDR2 is LQKENI in the germline V gene. This CDR3 contains 15 residues. CDR3: CASSPEGQINTEAFF. In DNA form, the CDR3 reads TGTGCCAGCTCACCAGAGGGACAGATAAACACTGAAGCTTTCTTT.

This clonotype was recorded many times. For the CDR3, the DNA is TGTGCCAGCAGTTTATTTGGTGGCTACGAGCAGTACTTC. This encodes CASSLFGGYEQYF. The genes are TRBV27 and TRBJ2-7; no clear D gene. V lost 1 base and J 3 bases, leaving 7 bases between the germline ends. The CDR3 length is 13 residues. Germline values: CDR1 MNHEY, CDR2 SMNVEV (reference sequence).

This clonotype was seen a few times. This sequence joins TRBV20-1 and TRBJ1-1, with unresolved D. This CDR3 spans 14 amino acids. The V gene's germline CDR1 is DFQATT and CDR2 SNEGSKA (reference sequence). V lost 6 bases and J 4 bases, leaving 18 bases between the germline ends. CDR3 in DNA: TGCAGTGCCTTCCACGGAGGTCTCCCCACTGAAGCTTTCTTT. It encodes CSAFHGGLPTEAFF.

In its sample, this clonotype was seen a few times. The chain recombines TRBV30 with TRBJ1-1; D is undetermined. Trimming removed 0 bases at V and 2 bases at J, with 7 bases between. The germline gives CDR1 GTSNPN, CDR2 SVGIG (reference sequence). This CDR3 has 13 residues. The CDR3 DNA reads TGTGCCTGGAGTGTAGGATTTAACACTGAAGCTTTCTTT. This sequence encodes CAWSVGFNTEAFF. Filled out from reference TRBV30 and TRBJ1-1, the complete variable domain reads SQTIHQWPATLVQPVGSPLSLECTVEGTSNPNLYWYRQAAGRGLQLLFYSVGIGQISSEVPQNLSASRPQDRQFILSSKKLLLSDSGFYLCAWSVGFNTEAFFGQGTRLTVV.

The chain recombines TRBV19 with TRBJ2-7; D perhaps matches TRBD2 (6 bases). CDR1 and CDR2 from the germline V gene are LNHDA and SQIVND (reference sequence). The ends were cut back, 5 bases at V and 3 bases at J, with 14 bases in the middle. The CDR3 sequence is 14 residues long. The CDR3 reads CASSPTAGHYEQYF. CDR3 bases: TGTGCCAGTAGTCCGACAGCGGGTCACTACGAGCAGTACTTC.

As to this clonotype: A much larger clonotype is one base distant, so this may be a read error. As the CDR3 is not closed by the conserved phenylalanine or tryptophan, this likely results from a read error. This sequence joins TRBV4-1 and TRBJ2-1; D is perhaps TRBD2 (5 bases). The germline gives CDR1 MGHRA, CDR2 YSYEKL. This CDR3 contains 15 residues. Trimming stripped 2 bases from V and 7 bases from J, with 15 bases between. CDR3: CASSQWGGSRNEQFS. The CDR3 DNA reads TGCGCCAGCAGCCAATGGGGTGGGAGTAGAAATGAGCAGTTCTCC.

This clonotype was seen repeatedly, ten times or more. The rearrangement joins TRBV6-2 or TRBV6-3 to TRBJ1-1; weak D call: TRBD1 (5 bases). Germline V gene sequence: CDR1 MNHEY, CDR2 SVGEGT. The CDR3 contains 14 residues. Trimming took off 6 bases at V and 4 bases at J, with 15 bases between the two ends. CDR3 in DNA: TGTGCCAGCAGCCCGGGACTTCCCTTCACTGAAGCTTTCTTT. Its protein product is CASSPGLPFTEAFF.

This clonotype was observed a handful of times. This rearrangement joins TRBV6-4 to TRBJ2-1; 12 nucleotides match TRBD2. Germline CDR1 and CDR2: MRHNA and SNTAGT. J lost 7 bases, V lost 2 bases, and 0 bases had no gene match. The CDR3 is 14 residues long. The CDR3 loop is CASSDLAGGNEQFF. The DNA of the CDR3 is TGTGCCAGCAGTGACCTAGCGGGAGGGAATGAGCAGTTCTTC.

The chain carries TRBV6-2 or TRBV6-3 and TRBJ1-5; a weak D match, TRBD1 (5 bases). This CDR3 is 17 amino acids long. V gave up 6 bases and J gave up 7 bases, with 25 bases separating them. Germline V gene sequence: CDR1 MNHEY, CDR2 SVGEGT. The CDR3 coding sequence is TGTGCCAGCAGCGGACACCTCTTCTCGGGCTCTCGACAGCCCCAGCATTTT. It codes for CASSGHLFSGSRQPQHF.

This clonotype was counted only a few times. V gene TRBV6-4 combines with J gene TRBJ2-2; 12 nucleotides agree with TRBD1. The CDR3 covers 15 residues. CDR1 and CDR2 from the germline V gene are MRHNA and SNTAGT. Trimming at V came to 5 bases and at J to 6 bases, leaving 4 bases not matched to a gene. DNA of the CDR3: TGTGCCAGCAGTCCCGGGACAGGGGGCTCCGGGGAGCTGTTTTTT. It translates to CASSPGTGGSGELFF.

The sample holds many counts of this clonotype. The chain couples TRBV5-8 to TRBJ2-3; tentative D call: TRBD1 (6 bases). Deletions cut 4 bases from V and 0 bases from J, with 12 bases between. Germline-derived CDR1 and CDR2 are SGHTS and YDEGEE. This CDR3 region has 15 residues. The CDR3, as DNA: TGTGCCAGCAGCGCTGGACAGAAGAGCACAGATACGCAGTATTTT. Residues: CASSAGQKSTDTQYF.

With respect to this clonotype: Germline is not matched at one junction end, which may reflect a read error. The chain couples TRBV7-8 to TRBJ2-1; 8 nucleotides match TRBD2. CDR1 and CDR2 (germline): SGHVS, FQNEAQ. The CDR3 runs 15 residues. CDR3 sequence reads: CASSIAGSSYNEQFF. The CDR3 coding sequence is TGTGCCAGCAGCATAGCGGGGAGCTCCTACAATGAGCAGTTCTTC.

This clonotype was detected ten times or more. The chain is built from TRBV6-1 and TRBJ2-1; 14 bases align to TRBD2. Germline V gene lookup returns CDR1 MNHNS and CDR2 SASEGT. V lost 6 bases to trimming and J lost 6 bases; unmatched junction nucleotides: 16. The length of the CDR3 is 19 residues. CDR3 nucleotide sequence: TGTGCCAGCAGCACCGCCCTGCCTGGACTAGCGGGAGGAGTCAATGAGCAGTTCTTC. Translation: CASSTALPGLAGGVNEQFF.

This clonotype was recorded many times. The rearrangement joins TRBV28 to TRBJ2-1; D may match TRBD1 or TRBD2 (5 bases each). V gave up 6 bases and J gave up 4 bases, with 16 bases separating them. Germline V CDR1 and CDR2: MDHEN, SYDVKM. The CDR3 covers 15 residues. CDR3: CASSLERGGYNEQFF. The CDR3 nucleotides read TGTGCCAGCAGCCTTGAGAGGGGCGGGTACAATGAGCAGTTCTTC. Supplemented by reference TRBV28 and TRBJ2-1, the full variable domain reads DVKVTQSSRYLVKRTGEKVFLECVQDMDHENMFWYRQDPGLGLRLIYFSYDVKMKEKGDIPEGYSVSREKKERFSLILESASTNQTSMYLCASSLERGGYNEQFFGPGTRLTVL.

This clonotype was recorded many times. This chain uses TRBV4-3 with TRBJ2-2; TRBD2 matches at 9 bases. The CDR3 consists of 16 residues. With 4 bases clipped from V and 3 bases from J, the junction kept 6 bases outside the gene matches. CDR1 and CDR2 (germline): LGHNA, YSLEER. CDR3 sequence reads: CASSPLAGLDTGELFF. The DNA of the CDR3 is TGCGCCAGCAGCCCCCTAGCGGGGCTCGACACCGGGGAGCTGTTTTTT.

This clonotype has a count of ten or more. The chain recombines TRBV6-5 with TRBJ2-5; 7 bases agree with TRBD2. Germline trimming cut 0 bases from V and 1 base from J; bases unmatched to any gene: 5. CDR3 length: 16 amino acids. Germline CDR1 MNHEY, CDR2 SVGAGI. The CDR3 bases are TGTGCCAGCAGTTACTCGGGAGGGGCCCTCCAAGAGACCCAGTACTTC. Its protein is CASSYSGGALQETQYF.

The V gene is TRBV7-9, the J gene TRBJ1-4; possibly TRBD1 for D (5 bases). This CDR3 comprises 16 residues. Germline lookup yields CDR1 SEHNR and CDR2 FQNEAQ (reference sequence). Between the trimmed V and J ends, which lost 4 bases and 4 bases, there was a span of 16 bases. CDR3 in amino acids: CASSSWATEINEKLFF. In nucleotides, the CDR3 is TGTGCCAGCAGCTCATGGGCGACAGAAATTAATGAAAAACTGTTTTTT.

The chain joins TRBV2 to TRBJ2-1; no firm D call. CDR3 size: 14 residues. Germline values: CDR1 SNHLY, CDR2 FYNNEI. Trimming removed 2 bases from V and 8 bases from J, with 13 bases in between. The CDR3 DNA is TGTGCCAGCAGTGAACGGCCCACCCCCTATGAGCAGTTCTTC. Its translation is CASSERPTPYEQFF.

V gene TRBV2 combines with J gene TRBJ2-1; 14 nucleotides agree with TRBD2. The CDR3 consists of 18 residues. In germline, CDR1 is SNHLY, CDR2 FYNNEI. J gave up 0 bases and V 7 bases, and 8 bases lay outside the gene matches. The CDR3 loop reads CASNAPGTSGSSYNEQFF. The DNA of the CDR3 is TGTGCCAGCAACGCCCCCGGGACTAGCGGGAGCTCCTACAATGAGCAGTTCTTC.

Only a few counts were recorded for this clonotype. The chain links TRBV2 to TRBJ2-5, with D perhaps assigned TRBD1 or TRBD2 (6 bases each). The CDR3 is made up of 12 amino acids. The germline CDR1 and CDR2 sequences are SNHLY and FYNNEI. The DNA of the CDR3 is TGTGTCCACCACGAGGGGGGAGAGACCCAGTACTTC. Translation: CVHHEGGETQYF.

The V call is TRBV6-5, the J call TRBJ2-3; D not resolved. The CDR3 is made up of 15 amino acids. Trimming removed 2 bases from V and 2 bases from J, with 11 bases in between. Germline V gene lookup returns CDR1 MNHEY and CDR2 SVGAGI. The CDR3 is CASSYGVRSTDTQYF. The CDR3 nucleotides are TGTGCCAGCAGTTACGGGGTCAGATCCACAGATACGCAGTATTTT.

This rearrangement joins TRBV27 to TRBJ2-5; D uncertain. Germline V gene sequence: CDR1 MNHEY, CDR2 SMNVEV (reference sequence). CDR3 length: 11 amino acids. Deletions cut 3 bases from V and 8 bases from J, with 7 bases between. The CDR3 region has the DNA TGTGCCAGCAGTTTCGGAGCTACCCAGTACTTC. Translating gives CASSFGATQYF.